This is a list of T cell receptor beta chains from one sample in a study of shared clonotypes between healthy human individuals. Only in-frame clones appear in the TCRdb table, and some are missing; sequencing was by immunoSEQ multiplex PCR. The profile shows approximately 840,000 clones, 96% of them singletons. The specimen was naive CD8+ T cells sorted from blood. The receptors originated from a man aged 25 to 40 in good health. Each CDR3 is given with its conserved first and last residue. D genes are given only for firm matches. Only part of the rows carry a size: once, few, many, or a class if the clone is expanded.

V	J	D	size	DNA	CDR3
TRBV6-5	TRBJ1-1	-	-	TGTGCCAGCAGTTACTCGCAGGGCAACCTTGCTTTCTTT	CASSYSQGNLAFF
TRBV5-5	TRBJ2-3	TRBD2	-	TGTGCCAGCAGCCCAGAGGGACTAACCCACTTAGATACGCAGTATTTT	CASSPEGLTHLDTQYF
TRBV7-9	TRBJ2-3	-	-	TGTGCCAGCAGCTCCGCTCTGGGTACGCAGTATTTT	CASSSALGTQYF
TRBV27	TRBJ2-7	TRBD2	once	TGTGCCAGCAGTTTTGGGCGGGAGAGGCACGAGCAGTACTTC	CASSFGRERHEQYF
TRBV5-1	TRBJ2-1	-	-	TGCGCCAGCAGCTCGTACAATGAGCAGTTCTTC	CASSSYNEQFF
TRBV2	TRBJ2-1	-	-	TGTGCCAGCAACGGGGGCGGTGAGCAGTTCTTC	CASNGGGEQFF
TRBV27	TRBJ1-4	-	-	TGTGCCAGCAGCCGGGGGTCGGTTGCGGGTGCAACTAATGAAAAACTGTTTTTT	CASSRGSVAGATNEKLFF
TRBV11-2	TRBJ2-2	TRBD2	once	TGTGCCAGCAGCTACGGGAGGGGGATCTACGGGGAGCTGTTTTTT	CASSYGRGIYGELFF
TRBV5-5	TRBJ1-5	-	-	TGTGCCAGCAGCTTGGAGCAATCTAGCAATCAGCCCCAGCATTTT	CASSLEQSSNQPQHF
TRBV5-6	TRBJ1-2	-	-	TGTGCCAGCAGCCGAGGGACCCCTTCTGTCAACTATGGCTACACCTTC	CASSRGTPSVNYGYTF
TRBV2	TRBJ1-5	TRBD1	-	TGTGCCAGCAGGTCAGGGGGCCCGGGGGATAGCAATCAGCCCCAGCATTTT	CASRSGGPGDSNQPQHF
TRBV29-1	TRBJ1-2	TRBD1	-	TGCAGCGTTGAAGATCTAAACATTGCAGGGGGCTCCTACGGCTACACCTTC	CSVEDLNIAGGSYGYTF
TRBV6-5	TRBJ2-2	-	once	TGTGCCAGCAGTTACTCGAGGGGCGGCGGGGAGCTGTTTTTT	CASSYSRGGGELFF
TRBV7-9	TRBJ1-5	TRBD1	-	TGTGCCAGCAGCTTAGACAGGGGTCTGGATTTGGCTCAGCCCCAGCATTTT	CASSLDRGLDLAQPQHF
TRBV6-1	TRBJ2-7	-	once	TGTGCCAGCAGTGAGTGGGTTCAGGATAGGCTCTACGAGCAGTACTTC	CASSEWVQDRLYEQYF
TRBV5-1	TRBJ2-3	-	-	TGCGCCAGCAGCTTAGTCCAGGGAGTTCCAGATACGCAGTATTTT	CASSLVQGVPDTQYF
TRBV7-2	TRBJ2-7	TRBD2	-	TGTGCCAGCAGCCCACACGCGGGGGACTACGAGCAGTACTTC	CASSPHAGDYEQYF
TRBV6-1	TRBJ2-1	-	-	TGTGCCAGCAGTGAAGGGAGGGCTTACTACAATGAGCAGTTCTTC	CASSEGRAYYNEQFF
TRBV7-9	TRBJ1-5	-	-	TGTGCCAGCAGCTCAGGGATCCAGCCCCAGCATTTT	CASSSGIQPQHF